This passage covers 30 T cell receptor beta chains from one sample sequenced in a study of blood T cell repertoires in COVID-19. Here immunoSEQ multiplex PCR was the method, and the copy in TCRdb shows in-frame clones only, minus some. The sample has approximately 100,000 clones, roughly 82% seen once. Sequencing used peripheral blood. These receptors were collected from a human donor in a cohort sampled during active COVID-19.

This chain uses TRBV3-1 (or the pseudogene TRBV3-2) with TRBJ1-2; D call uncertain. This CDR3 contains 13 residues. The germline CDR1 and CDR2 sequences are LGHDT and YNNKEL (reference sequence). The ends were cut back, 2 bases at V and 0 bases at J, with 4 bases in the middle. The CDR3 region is CASSQSANYGYTF. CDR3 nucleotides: TGTGCCAGCAGCCAATCCGCTAACTATGGCTACACCTTC.

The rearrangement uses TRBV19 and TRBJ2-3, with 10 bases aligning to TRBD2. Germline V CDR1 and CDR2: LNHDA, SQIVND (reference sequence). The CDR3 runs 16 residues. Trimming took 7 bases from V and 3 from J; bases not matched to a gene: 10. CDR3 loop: CASKDDSGGRTDTQYF. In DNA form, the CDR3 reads TGTGCCAGTAAAGATGATAGCGGGGGGAGAACAGATACGCAGTATTTT.

The chain's CDR3 is CASSVDIAGRTGELFF. The CDR3 bases are TGTGCCAGCAGCGTAGATATTGCGGGGCGCACCGGGGAGCTGTTTTTT. The rearrangement links TRBV9 to TRBJ2-2; TRBD2 might be the D (6 bases). This CDR3 contains 16 residues. The germline V and J ends were trimmed by 0 bases and 4 bases, with 13 bases remaining between them. Germline V gives CDR1 SGDLS, CDR2 YYNGEE.

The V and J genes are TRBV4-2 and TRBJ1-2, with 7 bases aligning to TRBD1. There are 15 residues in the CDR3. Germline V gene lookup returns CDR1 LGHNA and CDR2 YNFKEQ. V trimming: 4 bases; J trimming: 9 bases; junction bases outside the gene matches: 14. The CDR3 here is CASSPIGTVGTRYTF. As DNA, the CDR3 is TGTGCCAGCAGCCCCATCGGGACAGTCGGAACTCGCTACACCTTC.

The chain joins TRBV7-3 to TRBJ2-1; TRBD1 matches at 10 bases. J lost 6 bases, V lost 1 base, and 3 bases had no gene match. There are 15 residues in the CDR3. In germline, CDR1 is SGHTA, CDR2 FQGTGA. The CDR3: CASSLMGQGLNEQFF. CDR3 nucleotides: TGTGCCAGCAGCTTAATGGGACAGGGGCTCAATGAGCAGTTCTTC.

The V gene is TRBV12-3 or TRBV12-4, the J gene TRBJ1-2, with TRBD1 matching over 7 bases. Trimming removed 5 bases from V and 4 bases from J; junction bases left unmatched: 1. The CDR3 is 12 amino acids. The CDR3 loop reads CASSGTAYGYTF. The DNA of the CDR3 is TGTGCCAGCAGTGGGACAGCCTATGGCTACACCTTC.

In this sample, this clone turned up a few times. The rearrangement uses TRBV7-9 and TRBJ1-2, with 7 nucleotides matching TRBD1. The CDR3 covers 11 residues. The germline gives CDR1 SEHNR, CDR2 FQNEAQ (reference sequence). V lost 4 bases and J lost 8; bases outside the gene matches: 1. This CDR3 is CASSYRGGYTF. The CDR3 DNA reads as TGTGCCAGCAGCTACAGGGGCGGCTACACCTTC. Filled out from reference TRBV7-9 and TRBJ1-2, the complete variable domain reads DTGVSQNPRHKITKRGQNVTFRCDPISEHNRLYWYRQTLGQGPEFLTYFQNEAQLEKSRLLSDRFSAERPKGSFSTLEIQRTEQGDSAMYLCASSYRGGYTFGSGTRLTVV.

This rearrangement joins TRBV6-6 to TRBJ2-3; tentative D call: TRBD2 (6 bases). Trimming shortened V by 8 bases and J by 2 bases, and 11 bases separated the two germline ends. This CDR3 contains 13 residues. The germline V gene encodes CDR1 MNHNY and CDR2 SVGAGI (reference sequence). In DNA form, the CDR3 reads TGTGCCAGCCTGGGGGGTCTCACAGATACGCAGTATTTT. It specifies CASLGGLTDTQYF.

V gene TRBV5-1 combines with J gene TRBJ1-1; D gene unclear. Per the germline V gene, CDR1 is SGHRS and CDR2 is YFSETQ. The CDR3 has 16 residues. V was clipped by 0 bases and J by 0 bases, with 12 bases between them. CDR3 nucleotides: TGCGCCAGCAGCTTGGTCGGGGTCAAGATGAACACTGAAGCTTTCTTT. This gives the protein CASSLVGVKMNTEAFF.

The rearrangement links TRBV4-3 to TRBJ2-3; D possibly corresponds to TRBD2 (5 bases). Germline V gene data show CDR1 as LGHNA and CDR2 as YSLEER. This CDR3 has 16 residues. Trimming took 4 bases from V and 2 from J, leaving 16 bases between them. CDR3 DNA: TGCGCCAGCAGCCCATCAACTAGTTGGGACACAGATACGCAGTATTTT. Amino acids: CASSPSTSWDTDTQYF.

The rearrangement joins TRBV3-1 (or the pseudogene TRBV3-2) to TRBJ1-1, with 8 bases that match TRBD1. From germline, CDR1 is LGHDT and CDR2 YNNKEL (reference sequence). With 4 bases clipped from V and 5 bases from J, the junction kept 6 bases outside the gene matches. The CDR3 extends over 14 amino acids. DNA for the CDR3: TGTGCCAGCAGCCGGGGGACAGGCGGGACTGAAGCTTTCTTT. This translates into CASSRGTGGTEAFF.

DNA for the CDR3: TGTGCCAGCAGTAGGCAGGGGGCGGGTGAGCAGTACTTC. Translation gives CASSRQGAGEQYF. The chain carries TRBV2 and TRBJ2-7; 8 nucleotides match TRBD1. The CDR3 is 13 residues long. V shed 5 bases, J shed 7 bases, and the junction held 7 bases outside the gene matches. Germline V gene sequence: CDR1 SNHLY, CDR2 FYNNEI.

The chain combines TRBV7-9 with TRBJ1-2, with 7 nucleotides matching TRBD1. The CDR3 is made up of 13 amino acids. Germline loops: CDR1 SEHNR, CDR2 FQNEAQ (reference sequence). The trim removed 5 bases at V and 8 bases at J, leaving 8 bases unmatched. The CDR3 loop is CASSTTGVVGYTF. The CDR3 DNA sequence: TGTGCCAGCAGCACCACAGGGGTGGTAGGCTACACCTTC.

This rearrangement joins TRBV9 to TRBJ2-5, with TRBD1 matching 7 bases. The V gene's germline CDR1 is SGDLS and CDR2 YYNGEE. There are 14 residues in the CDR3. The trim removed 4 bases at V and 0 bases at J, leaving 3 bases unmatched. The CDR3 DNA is TGTGCCAGCAGCCGGGGACAGTACCAAGAGACCCAGTACTTC. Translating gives CASSRGQYQETQYF.

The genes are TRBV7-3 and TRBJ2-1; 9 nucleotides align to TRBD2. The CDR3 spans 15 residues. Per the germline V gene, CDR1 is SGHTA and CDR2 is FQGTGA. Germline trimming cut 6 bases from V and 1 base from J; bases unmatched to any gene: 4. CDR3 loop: CASSPSGTSYNEQFF. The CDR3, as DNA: TGTGCCAGCAGTCCTAGCGGGACTTCCTACAATGAGCAGTTCTTC.

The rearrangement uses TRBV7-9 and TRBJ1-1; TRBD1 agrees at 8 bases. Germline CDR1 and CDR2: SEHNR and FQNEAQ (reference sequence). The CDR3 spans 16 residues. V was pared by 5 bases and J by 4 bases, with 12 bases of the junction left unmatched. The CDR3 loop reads CASSPSRRTGTTEAFF. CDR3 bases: TGTGCCAGCAGCCCCTCCAGGAGGACAGGGACCACTGAAGCTTTCTTT.

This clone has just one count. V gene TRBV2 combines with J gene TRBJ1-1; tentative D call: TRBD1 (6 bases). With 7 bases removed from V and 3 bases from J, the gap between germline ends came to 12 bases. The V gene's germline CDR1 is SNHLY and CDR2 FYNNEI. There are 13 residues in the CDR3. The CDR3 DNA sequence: TGTGCCAGCAATAGGGGGGGGGACACTGAAGCTTTCTTT. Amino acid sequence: CASNRGGDTEAFF. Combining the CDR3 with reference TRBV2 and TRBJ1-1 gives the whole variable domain EPEVTQTPSHQVTQMGQEVILRCVPISNHLYFYWYRQILGQKVEFLVSFYNNEISEKSEIFDDQFSVERPDGSNFTLKIRSTKLEDSAMYFCASNRGGDTEAFFGQGTRLTVV.

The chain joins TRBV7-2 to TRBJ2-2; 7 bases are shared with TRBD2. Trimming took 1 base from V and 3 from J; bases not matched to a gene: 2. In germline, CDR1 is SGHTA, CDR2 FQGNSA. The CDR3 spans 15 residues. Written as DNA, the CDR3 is TGTGCCAGCAGCTTAGAGCTAGCGGACACCGGGGAGCTGTTTTTT. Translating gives CASSLELADTGELFF.

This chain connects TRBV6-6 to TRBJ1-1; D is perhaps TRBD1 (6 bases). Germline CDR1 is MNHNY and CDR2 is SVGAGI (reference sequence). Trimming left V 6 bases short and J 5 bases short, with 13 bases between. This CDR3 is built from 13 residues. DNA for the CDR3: TGTGCCAGCAGACCCTACAGGGAAACTGAAGCTTTCTTT. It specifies CASRPYRETEAFF.

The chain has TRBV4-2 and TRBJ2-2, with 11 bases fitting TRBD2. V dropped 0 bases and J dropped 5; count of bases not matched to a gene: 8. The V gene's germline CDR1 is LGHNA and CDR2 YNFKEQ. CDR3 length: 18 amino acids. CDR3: CASSQDRLAGGLTGELFF. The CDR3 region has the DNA TGTGCCAGCAGCCAAGATCGATTAGCGGGGGGGCTTACCGGGGAGCTGTTTTTT.

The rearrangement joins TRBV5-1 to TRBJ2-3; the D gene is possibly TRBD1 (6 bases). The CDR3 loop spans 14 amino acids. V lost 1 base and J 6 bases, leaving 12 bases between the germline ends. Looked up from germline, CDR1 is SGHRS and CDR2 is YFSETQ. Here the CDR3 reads CASSLSTRGDTQYF. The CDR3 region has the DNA TGCGCCAGCAGCTTGAGCACTAGGGGGGATACGCAGTATTTT.

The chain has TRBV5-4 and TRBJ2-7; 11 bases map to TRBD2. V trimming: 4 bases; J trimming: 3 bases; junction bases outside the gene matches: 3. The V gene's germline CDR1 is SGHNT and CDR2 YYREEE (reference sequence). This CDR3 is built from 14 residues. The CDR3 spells CASSHSGGDYEQYF. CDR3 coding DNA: TGTGCCAGCAGCCATAGCGGGGGGGACTACGAGCAGTACTTC.

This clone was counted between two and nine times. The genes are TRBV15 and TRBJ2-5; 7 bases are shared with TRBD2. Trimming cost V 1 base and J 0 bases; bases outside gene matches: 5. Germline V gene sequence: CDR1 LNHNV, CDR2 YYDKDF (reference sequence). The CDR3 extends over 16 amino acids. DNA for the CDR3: TGTGCCACCAGCAGAGGTCTGCTAGCGGACCAAGAGACCCAGTACTTC. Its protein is CATSRGLLADQETQYF.

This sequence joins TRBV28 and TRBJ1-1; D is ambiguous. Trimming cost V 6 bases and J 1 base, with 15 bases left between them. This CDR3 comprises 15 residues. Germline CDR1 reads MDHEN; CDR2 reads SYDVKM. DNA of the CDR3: TGTGCCAGCAGACCCCCCCTGGGCAGGAACACTGAAGCTTTCTTT. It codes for CASRPPLGRNTEAFF.

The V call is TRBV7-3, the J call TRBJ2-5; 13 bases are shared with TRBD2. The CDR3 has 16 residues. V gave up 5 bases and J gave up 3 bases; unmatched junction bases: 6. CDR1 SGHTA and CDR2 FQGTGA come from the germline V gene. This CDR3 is CASSPTGLAGEETQYF. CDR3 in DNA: TGTGCCAGCAGCCCTACTGGACTAGCGGGGGAAGAGACCCAGTACTTC.

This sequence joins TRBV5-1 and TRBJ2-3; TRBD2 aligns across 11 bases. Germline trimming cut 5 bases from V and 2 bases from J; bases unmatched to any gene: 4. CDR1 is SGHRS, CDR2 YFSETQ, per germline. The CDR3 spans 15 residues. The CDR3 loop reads CASRLAGGYTDTQYF. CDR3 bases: TGCGCCAGCAGGCTAGCGGGGGGATACACAGATACGCAGTATTTT.

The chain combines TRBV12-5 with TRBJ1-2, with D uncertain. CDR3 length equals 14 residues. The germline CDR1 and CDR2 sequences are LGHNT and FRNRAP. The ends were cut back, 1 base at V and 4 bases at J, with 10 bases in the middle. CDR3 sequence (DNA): TGTGCTAGTGGTTTGGACAGTTTAAGCTATGGCTACACCTTC. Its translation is CASGLDSLSYGYTF.

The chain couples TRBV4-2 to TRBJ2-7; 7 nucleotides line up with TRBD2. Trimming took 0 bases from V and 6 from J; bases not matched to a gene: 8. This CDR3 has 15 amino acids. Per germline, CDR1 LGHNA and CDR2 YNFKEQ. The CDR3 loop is CASSQDGGGGTEQYF. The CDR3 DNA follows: TGTGCCAGCAGCCAAGATGGCGGGGGTGGGACCGAGCAGTACTTC.

As DNA, the CDR3 is TGTGCCAGCCAGATTGACAGACCTATGAACACTGAAGCTTTCTTT. Translating it yields CASQIDRPMNTEAFF. This sequence joins TRBV2 and TRBJ1-1, with D perhaps matching TRBD1 (5 bases). This CDR3 has 15 residues. CDR1 is SNHLY and CDR2 is FYNNEI in the germline V gene. V gave up 8 bases and J gave up 0 bases, with 16 bases separating them.

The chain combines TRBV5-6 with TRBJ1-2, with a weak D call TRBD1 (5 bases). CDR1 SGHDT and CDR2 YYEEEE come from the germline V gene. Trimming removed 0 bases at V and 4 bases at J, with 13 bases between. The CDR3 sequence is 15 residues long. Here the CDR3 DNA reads TGTGCCAGCAGCTTGGAGAGACAGAACCTCTATGGCTACACCTTC. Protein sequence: CASSLERQNLYGYTF.